This T cell receptor (beta chain) was captured in a study of control samples from healthy donors and cancer patients. This table comes from immunoSEQ multiplex PCR, and its TCRdb copy is limited to in-frame clones, with some not included. The table lists more than 140,000 clones, about 89% of them singletons. The CDR3 totals 14 residues. Germline V lookup: CDR1 LGHDT, CDR2 YNNKEL (reference sequence). The V end was cut by 0 bases, the J end by 5 bases, with 11 bases between. Source material: blood. This sequence joins TRBV3-1 (or the pseudogene TRBV3-2) and TRBJ2-7; a possible D gene is TRBD2 (6 bases). The TCR comes from a man younger than 35 in good health. The CDR3 sequence is CASSQDRAGNEQYF. CDR3 nucleotides: TGTGCCAGCAGCCAAGATCGGGCGGGGAACGAGCAGTACTTC.